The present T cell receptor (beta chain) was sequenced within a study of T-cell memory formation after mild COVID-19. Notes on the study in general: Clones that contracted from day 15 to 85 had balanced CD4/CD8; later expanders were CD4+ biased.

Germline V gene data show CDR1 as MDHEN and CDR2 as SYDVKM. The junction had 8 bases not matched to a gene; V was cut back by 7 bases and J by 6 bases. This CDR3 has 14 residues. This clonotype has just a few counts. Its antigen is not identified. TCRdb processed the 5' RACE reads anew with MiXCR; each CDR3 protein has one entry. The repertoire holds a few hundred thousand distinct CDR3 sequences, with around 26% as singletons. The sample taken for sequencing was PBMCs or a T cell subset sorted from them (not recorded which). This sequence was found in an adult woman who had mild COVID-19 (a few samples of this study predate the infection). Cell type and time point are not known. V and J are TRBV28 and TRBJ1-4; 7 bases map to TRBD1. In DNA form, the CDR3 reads TGTGCCAGCACCCAACCAACAGGGGATGAAAAACTGTTTTTT. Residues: CASTQPTGDEKLFF.